These 17 T cell receptor beta chains originate from one sample sequenced in a study of radiotherapy plus CTLA-4 blockade in lung cancer. Repertoires were generated with immunoSEQ multiplex PCR, while TCRdb's copy carries only in-frame clones and drops some. The sample yields around 85,000 clones, approximately 83% seen once. Sample: peripheral blood, taken from a patient treated with radiotherapy plus ipilimumab. These receptors all stem from a human donor with non-small cell lung cancer who had a partial response to radiotherapy plus ipilimumab.

The rearrangement links TRBV6-6 to TRBJ2-1; D might be TRBD1 (5 bases). V was clipped by 6 bases and J by 4 bases, with 13 bases between them. The CDR3 loop spans 14 amino acids. CDR1 MNHNY and CDR2 SVGAGI come from the germline V gene (reference sequence). CDR3 bases: TGTGCCAGCAGCCCAGGGAAAGGGTACAATGAGCAGTTCTTC. It specifies CASSPGKGYNEQFF.

In its sample, this clone was seen a few times. The chain combines TRBV6-4 with TRBJ2-1; no firm D call. The CDR3 covers 10 residues. With 10 bases removed from V and 6 bases from J, the gap between germline ends came to 7 bases. Germline V CDR1 and CDR2: MRHNA, SNTAGT. The CDR3 sequence: CAIPFNEQFF. Here the CDR3 DNA reads TGTGCCATCCCATTCAATGAGCAGTTCTTC.

The chain uses TRBV16 and TRBJ2-3; D may be TRBD2 (5 bases). CDR1 is KGHSY and CDR2 is FQNENV in the germline V gene. V was pared by 3 bases and J by 3 bases, with 7 bases between. The CDR3 contains 13 residues. CDR3 nucleotides: TGTGCCAGCAGCCATACTAGGACAGATACGCAGTATTTT. Its protein product is CASSHTRTDTQYF.

The chain employs TRBV6-1 and TRBJ1-2; 8 nucleotides agree with TRBD1. V shed 4 bases, J shed 5 bases, and the junction held 3 bases outside the gene matches. Looked up from germline, CDR1 is MNHNS and CDR2 is SASEGT. This CDR3 is 13 amino acids long. Written as DNA, the CDR3 is TGTGCCAGCAGTGGACAGGGGAAGTATGGCTACACCTTC. Residues: CASSGQGKYGYTF.

Only one count was recorded for this clone. The chain couples TRBV11-3 to TRBJ2-5, with 9 bases lining up with TRBD2. The junction had 2 bases not matched to a gene; V was cut back by 4 bases and J by 2 bases. Germline lookup yields CDR1 SGHNT and CDR2 YENEEA. This CDR3 contains 14 residues. The CDR3 DNA reads as TGTGCCAGCAGCTGGGCGGGAGGGCAAGAGACCCAGTACTTC. Its translation is CASSWAGGQETQYF.

This CDR3 is CASSSPWLAGVSSYNEQFF. The CDR3 nucleotides read TGTGCCAGCAGTTCCCCCTGGCTAGCGGGAGTCTCATCCTACAATGAGCAGTTCTTC. The chain is built from TRBV28 and TRBJ2-1, with TRBD2 matching over 10 bases. This CDR3 comprises 19 residues. V was clipped by 4 bases and J by 1 base; unmatched bases: 13. Germline-derived CDR1 and CDR2 are MDHEN and SYDVKM.

This chain uses TRBV28 with TRBJ1-2; no definite D call. V dropped 7 bases and J dropped 7 bases, with 10 bases sitting between them. The CDR3 covers 11 residues. Germline CDR1 MDHEN, CDR2 SYDVKM. The CDR3, as DNA: TGTGCCAGCACCTTCCTCGGTGGCTACACCTTC. This gives the protein CASTFLGGYTF.

The chain links TRBV7-9 to TRBJ2-1, with 7 bases matching TRBD2. V shed 5 bases, J shed 2 bases, and the junction held 6 bases outside the gene matches. This CDR3 has 15 amino acids. Germline CDR1 and CDR2: SEHNR and FQNEAQ (reference sequence). CDR3 in amino acids: CASSLNLAAYNEQFF. CDR3 DNA sequence: TGTGCCAGCAGCCTTAACCTAGCGGCCTACAATGAGCAGTTCTTC.

The CDR3 nucleotides read TGCGCCAGCAGCTTGTCGCCGGGCTCCTACAATGAGCAGTTCTTC. This sequence encodes CASSLSPGSYNEQFF. V gene TRBV5-1 combines with J gene TRBJ2-1; D is unresolved. The CDR3 has 15 residues. V lost 1 base, J lost 0 bases, and 8 bases lay in between. CDR1 and CDR2 (germline): SGHRS, YFSETQ.

The genes are TRBV21-1 and TRBJ2-7; TRBD2 reflects the table's D call only, with no check against the DNA. TRBV21-1 is a known pseudogene. CDR3 length: 17 amino acids. Here the CDR3 reads CASSLWTSFDYHYEQYF. The CDR3 DNA reads as TGTGCCAGCAGCTTATGGACTAGTTTTGATTATCACTACGAGCAGTACTTC.

J is TRBJ1-5 and V is TRBV7-2; possible D gene TRBD1, 5 bases. This CDR3 comprises 14 residues. Germline lookup yields CDR1 SGHTA and CDR2 FQGNSA. Trimming stripped 2 bases from V and 5 bases from J, with 10 bases between. CDR3 protein: CASSLQGAYQPQHF. For the CDR3, the DNA is TGTGCCAGCAGCTTACAGGGTGCGTATCAGCCCCAGCATTTT.

The chain combines TRBV5-4 with TRBJ1-6; D perhaps matches TRBD1 (5 bases). CDR3 length equals 15 residues. CDR1 and CDR2 (germline): SGHNT, YYREEE (reference sequence). With 0 bases removed from V and 7 bases from J, the gap between germline ends came to 11 bases. Here the CDR3 reads CASSLEGRVNSPLHF. DNA for the CDR3: TGTGCCAGCAGCTTGGAAGGCAGGGTGAATTCACCCCTCCACTTT.

The V gene is TRBV28, the J gene TRBJ2-7, with D tentatively TRBD2 (6 bases). Germline assignment: CDR1 MDHEN and CDR2 SYDVKM. The CDR3 covers 14 residues. The V gene lost 5 bases and the J gene lost 7 bases, with 18 bases spanning the gap. CDR3 coding DNA: TGTGCCAGCAGTCCGACGGGCCCGACTAGGGAGCAGTACTTC. It codes for CASSPTGPTREQYF.

The chain joins TRBV28 to TRBJ2-7, with TRBD1 as a possible D gene (6 bases). Germline V gene sequence: CDR1 MDHEN, CDR2 SYDVKM. The CDR3 totals 13 residues. V gave up 4 bases and J gave up 3 bases, with 10 bases separating them. The CDR3 nucleotides read TGTGCCAGCAGTTCAGGACAGTTCTACGAGCAGTACTTC. This translates into CASSSGQFYEQYF.

The CDR3 DNA reads as TGTGCCAGCAGTTCTGGGGGCATCTACAATGAGCAGTTCTTC. Protein: CASSSGGIYNEQFF. The chain uses TRBV28 and TRBJ2-1; TRBD1 might be the D (6 bases). In germline, CDR1 is MDHEN, CDR2 SYDVKM. The CDR3 totals 14 residues. V was cut by 4 bases and J by 3 bases, with 10 bases left in between.

The V and J genes are TRBV15 and TRBJ2-1; 8 nucleotides align to TRBD2. This CDR3 contains 16 residues. The trim removed 0 bases at V and 6 bases at J, leaving 7 bases unmatched. Germline-derived CDR1 and CDR2 are LNHNV and YYDKDF (reference sequence). CDR3 sequence: CATSRDPGLGFNEQFF. CDR3 sequence (DNA): TGTGCCACCAGCAGAGATCCGGGACTAGGATTCAATGAGCAGTTCTTC.

V is TRBV5-5 and J is TRBJ1-5; 8 bases line up with TRBD1. The CDR3 totals 13 residues. J lost 5 bases, V lost 4 bases, and 2 bases had no gene match. Germline V gene data show CDR1 as SGHKS and CDR2 as YYEKEE (reference sequence). CDR3 coding DNA: TGTGCCAGCAGCACGGGACAGGATCAGCCCCAGCATTTT. Protein: CASSTGQDQPQHF.